This is a list of T cell receptor beta chains from one sample in a study of blood T cell repertoires in COVID-19. Sequencing used immunoSEQ multiplex PCR; TCRdb keeps in-frame clones, though not all of them. The sample records fewer than 200,000 clones, roughly 85% being singletons. Sample: peripheral blood. These receptors were obtained from an older woman with acute or convalescent COVID-19. Both conserved end residues are part of each CDR3. A D gene is named only where the DNA matches it firmly. Some rows mark clone size as missing; the rest say once, few, many or name a class of expanded clone.

TRBJ2-2	NA	NA	TRBV9	TGTGCCAGCAGCGTACGGCGGTCCACCGGGGAGCTGTTTTTT	CASSVRRSTGELFF
TRBJ2-5	NA	NA	TRBV11-2	TGTGCCAGCAGCCCAGTCTACTATTTGACCCAGTACTTC	CASSPVYYLTQYF
TRBJ2-5	TRBD2	NA	TRBV20-1	TGCAGTGCTAGTTCCCTAGCGGAGCAAGAGACCCAGTACTTC	CSASSLAEQETQYF
TRBJ2-1	TRBD2	NA	TRBV27	TGTGCCAGCACCCCGAGGCGGGAGGCGTACAATGAGCAGTTCTTC	CASTPRREAYNEQFF
TRBJ1-3	NA	NA	TRBV6-1	TGTGCCAGCAGTGAAGCCGTGGTGGCCCGAAACACCATATATTTT	CASSEAVVARNTIYF
TRBJ2-1	NA	NA	TRBV11-3	TGTGCCAGCAGAAGAGGGGGCAATGAGCAGTTCTTC	CASRRGGNEQFF
TRBJ2-1	NA	few	TRBV5-4	TGTGCCAGCAGCTTGGGCGCGGGAAACTACAATGAGCAGTTCTTC	CASSLGAGNYNEQFF
TRBJ1-6	NA	NA	TRBV6-2/TRBV6-3	TGTGCCAGCAGTTACTACCAGGCCAGCTCCTATAATTCACCCCTCCACTTT	CASSYYQASSYNSPLHF
TRBJ1-2	NA	NA	TRBV6-5	TGTGCCAGCACTACAGATCGTAGCTACACCTTC	CASTTDRSYTF
TRBJ1-5	TRBD1	NA	TRBV2	TGTGCCAGCGCCGGGACAGATAATCAGCCCCAGCATTTT	CASAGTDNQPQHF
TRBJ1-2	TRBD1	NA	TRBV7-9	TGTGCCAGCAGCTTCGGACAGGGGGATTATGGCTACACCTTC	CASSFGQGDYGYTF
TRBJ1-5	NA	once	TRBV28	TGTGCCAGCAGGAATGAGGTCACAATGAATAGCAATCAGCCCCAGCATTTT	CASRNEVTMNSNQPQHF
TRBJ2-2	NA	NA	TRBV15	TGTGCCACCAGCAGAGATGGCGGGGTGAACACCGGGGAGCTGTTTTTT	CATSRDGGVNTGELFF
TRBJ2-3	NA	NA	TRBV6-5	TGTGCCAGCAGTTCCATTAGCGGAACTGGCACAGATACGCAGTATTTT	CASSSISGTGTDTQYF
TRBJ1-2	NA	NA	TRBV3-1/TRBV3-2	TGTGCCAGCAGCCAAGATCGGGGGGAGTATGGCTACACCTTC	CASSQDRGEYGYTF
TRBJ1-4	TRBD1	NA	TRBV28	TGTGCCAGCAGTGGGGGACAGTATAATGAAAAACTGTTTTTT	CASSGGQYNEKLFF
TRBJ1-6	NA	NA	TRBV27	TGTGCCAGCAGTACCCTGGAGAGCAATTCACCCCTCCACTTT	CASSTLESNSPLHF
TRBJ2-4	TRBD2	NA	TRBV29-1	TGCAGCGTTGAAATAGCGGGGAACATTCAGTACTTC	CSVEIAGNIQYF
TRBJ1-5	NA	NA	TRBV29-1	TGCAGCGTCCAGGGGAATAATCAGCCCCAGCATTTT	CSVQGNNQPQHF
TRBJ1-1	NA	NA	TRBV18	TGTGCCAGCTCACCAGCGGTCACCACTGAAGCTTTCTTT	CASSPAVTTEAFF
TRBJ2-2	NA	few	TRBV9	TGTGCCAGCACTTGGACGGACTCGAACACCGGGGAGCTGTTTTTT	CASTWTDSNTGELFF
TRBJ2-3	NA	NA	TRBV10-1	TGCGCCAGCAGTGAGTCGGCCGGGAGCACAGATACGCAGTATTTT	CASSESAGSTDTQYF
TRBJ1-5	NA	NA	TRBV4-1	TGCGCCAGCAGCCAAGTGGAGGCAGGGGCAGGGCAGCCCCAGCATTTT	CASSQVEAGAGQPQHF
TRBJ2-2	NA	NA	TRBV3-1/TRBV3-2	TGTGCCAGCAGCCAAGGTCTTCTAGCCAACACCGGGGAGCTGTTTTTT	CASSQGLLANTGELFF
TRBJ2-5	NA	NA	TRBV19	TGTGCCAGTAGTATGGACTTCCAAGAGACCCAGTACTTC	CASSMDFQETQYF
TRBJ1-2	NA	NA	TRBV7-6	TGTGCCAGCAGCTTATTAGGGGGGGAAGATGGCTACACCTTC	CASSLLGGEDGYTF
TRBJ2-1	TRBD2	NA	TRBV7-6	TGTGCCAGCAGCTCCGGGTCTAGCGGAAGCTCCTACAATGAGCAGTTCTTC	CASSSGSSGSSYNEQFF
TRBJ2-3	NA	NA	TRBV29-1	TGCAGCGTTGAGTTTGTGAGCGGTGATACGCAGTATTTT	CSVEFVSGDTQYF
TRBJ1-6	NA	once	TRBV3-1/TRBV3-2	TGTGCCAGCAGCCCGGCGGGGGGGTTTGGGAATTCACCCCTCCACTTT	CASSPAGGFGNSPLHF
TRBJ2-1	TRBD2	NA	TRBV2	TGTGCCAGCAGTGCGGGGGGATTCACTGGCAATGAGCAGTTCTTC	CASSAGGFTGNEQFF
TRBJ2-1	NA	few	TRBV6-5	TGTGCCAGCAGCCGGCAGGTGGATGAGCAGTTCTTC	CASSRQVDEQFF
TRBJ1-1	NA	NA	TRBV19	TGTGCCAGTAGTATTCGAAGGGGAAACACTGAAGCTTTCTTT	CASSIRRGNTEAFF
TRBJ2-3	NA	NA	TRBV29-1	TGCAGCGTTTCCCAGGGAGGTAGCACAGATACGCAGTATTTT	CSVSQGGSTDTQYF
TRBJ1-1	TRBD1	NA	TRBV11-1	TGTGCCAGCAGCCCATTCGGGACAGTGAACACTGAAGCTTTCTTT	CASSPFGTVNTEAFF
TRBJ1-5	NA	NA	TRBV10-2	TGCGCCAGCAGCCGCGACTATGGGGGCAATCAGCCCCAGCATTTT	CASSRDYGGNQPQHF
TRBJ2-6	TRBD2	NA	TRBV19	TGTGCCAGTAGTAGGGGGACGGGGGGTTCTGGGGCCAACGTCCTGACTTTC	CASSRGTGGSGANVLTF
TRBJ2-1	NA	NA	TRBV2	TGTGCCAGCACTGGGGCACTAGCTCAGAGCAATGAGCAGTTCTTC	CASTGALAQSNEQFF
TRBJ1-5	TRBD1	NA	TRBV27	TGTGCCAGCGGACAGGGGATCGGGCCCCAGCATTTT	CASGQGIGPQHF